This T cell receptor beta chain was recorded in a study of blood T cell repertoires in COVID-19. About the study: Sources were T cells, B-cell-depleted T cells, or PBMCs; the material itself was cDNA or gDNA.

Germline values: CDR1 SGHKS, CDR2 YYEKEE (reference sequence). Trimming cost V 0 bases and J 5 bases; bases outside gene matches: 9. The CDR3 spans 17 residues. The method was immunoSEQ multiplex PCR; TCRdb's version includes in-frame clones alone and lacks a portion of them. The profile covers 120,000 to 150,000 clones, with roughly nine tenths appearing a single time and approximately 2.4% taken by the ten largest. Sequencing was done on a sample of peripheral blood. This TCR was sampled from a human donor with COVID-19, enrolled during active disease. The donor label of this sample is uncertain. V is TRBV5-5 and J is TRBJ1-5; 9 bases map to TRBD1. CDR3 coding DNA: TGTGCCAGCAGCTTGGCCCGGACAGGGGAGTGGGATCAGCCCCAGCATTTT. Its protein product is CASSLARTGEWDQPQHF.